These 5 T cell receptor beta chains were sequenced from one sample in a study of radiation and T cells in renal cell carcinoma. TCRdb's copy holds only in-frame clones and misses some; the assay was immunoSEQ multiplex PCR. The sample includes approximately 120,000 clones, 81% of them seen just once. This sample's time point: blood 2 weeks post-SBRT. Treatment described: 15 Gy SBRT to primary tumor, nephrectomy 4 weeks later. The starting material was blood, obtained from a patient whose treatment included radiotherapy and nephrectomy. The receptors stem from a man aged 45-60 years with renal cell carcinoma.

The V call is TRBV15, the J call TRBJ1-3; 7 nucleotides align to TRBD1. Trimming removed 3 bases from V and 0 bases from J; junction bases left unmatched: 2. Germline CDR1 LNHNV, CDR2 YYDKDF (reference sequence). The CDR3 consists of 15 residues. The CDR3 sequence is CATSRDRLSGNTIYF. CDR3 DNA sequence: TGTGCCACCAGCAGGGACAGGCTCTCTGGAAACACCATATATTTT.

The CDR3 loop reads CASSVNNSPLHF. DNA for the CDR3: TGCGCCAGCAGCGTTAATAATTCACCCCTCCACTTT. The chain carries TRBV5-1 and TRBJ1-6; D unclear. V was shortened by 4 bases and J by 5 bases, with 4 bases between the two germline ends. The germline V gene has CDR1 SGHRS and CDR2 YFSETQ. The CDR3 sequence is 12 residues long.

V is TRBV27 and J is TRBJ2-5; D not resolved. CDR1 is MNHEY and CDR2 is SMNVEV in the germline V gene (reference sequence). Trimming pared 4 bases from V and 0 bases from J, leaving 6 bases between. CDR3 length: 13 residues. As DNA, the CDR3 is TGTGCCAGCAGTTCCACGTACCAAGAGACCCAGTACTTC. Its translation: CASSSTYQETQYF.

The chain employs TRBV6-5 and TRBJ1-5; no reliable D call. Looked up from germline, CDR1 is MNHEY and CDR2 is SVGAGI. V was pared by 0 bases and J by 6 bases, with 12 bases between. This CDR3 contains 15 residues. The DNA for the CDR3 is TGTGCCAGCAGTTACTCGGCAGATCTAGGTCAGCCCCAGCATTTT. Its protein is CASSYSADLGQPQHF.

This sequence joins TRBV2 and TRBJ2-3, with D uncertain. The CDR3 consists of 14 residues. The germline gives CDR1 SNHLY, CDR2 FYNNEI. Trimming removed 8 bases at V and 1 base at J, with 13 bases between. DNA of the CDR3: TGTGCCAGCCGAGTCGAAATTGGCACAGATACGCAGTATTTT. It encodes CASRVEIGTDTQYF. The full variable domain, in which reference TRBV2 and TRBJ2-3 provide the parts outside the CDR3, is EPEVTQTPSHQVTQMGQEVILRCVPISNHLYFYWYRQILGQKVEFLVSFYNNEISEKSEIFDDQFSVERPDGSNFTLKIRSTKLEDSAMYFCASRVEIGTDTQYFGPGTRLTVL.